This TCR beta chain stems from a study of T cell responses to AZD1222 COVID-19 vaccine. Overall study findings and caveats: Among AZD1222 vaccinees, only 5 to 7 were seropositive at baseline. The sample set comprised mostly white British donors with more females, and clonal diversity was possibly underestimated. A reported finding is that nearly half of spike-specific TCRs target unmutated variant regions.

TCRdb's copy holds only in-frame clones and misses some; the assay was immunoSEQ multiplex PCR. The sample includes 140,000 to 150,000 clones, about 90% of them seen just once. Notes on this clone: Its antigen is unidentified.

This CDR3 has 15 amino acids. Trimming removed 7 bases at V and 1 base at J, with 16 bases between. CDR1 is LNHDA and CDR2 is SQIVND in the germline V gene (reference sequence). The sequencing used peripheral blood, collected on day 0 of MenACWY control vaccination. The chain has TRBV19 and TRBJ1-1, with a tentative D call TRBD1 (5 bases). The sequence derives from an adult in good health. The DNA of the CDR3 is TGTGCCAGTACCCTCGGGGGTAGGGGGAACACTGAAGCTTTCTTT. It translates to CASTLGGRGNTEAFF.